The 3 T cell receptor beta chains listed next were all sequenced from one sample in a study of blood T cell repertoires in COVID-19. The table came from immunoSEQ multiplex PCR; TCRdb's copy has only in-frame clones and leaves some out. The sample contains approximately 89,000 clones, 75% to 85% of which appear only once. The sample comprised peripheral blood. All receptors derive from a human donor in a cohort sampled during active COVID-19.

The DNA for the CDR3 is TGTGCCAGCAGCGCGGGAAGACTAGCGGGGGGGCCTCGGGAGACCCAGTACTTC. Amino acid sequence: CASSAGRLAGGPRETQYF. The V and J genes are TRBV9 and TRBJ2-5, with 14 nucleotides matching TRBD2. The trim removed 3 bases at V and 5 bases at J, leaving 12 bases unmatched. This CDR3 is built from 18 residues. Germline assignment: CDR1 SGDLS and CDR2 YYNGEE. Drawing the rest from reference TRBV9 and TRBJ2-5, the complete variable domain is DSGVTQTPKHLITATGQRVTLRCSPRSGDLSVYWYQQSLDQGLQFLIQYYNGEERAKGNILERFSAQQFPDLHSELNLSSLELGDSALYFCASSAGRLAGGPRETQYFGPGTRLLVL.

The rearrangement links TRBV12-1 to TRBJ1-5; whether TRBD1, the table's D call, matches the DNA was not checked. TRBV12-1 is reported as a pseudogene. This CDR3 spans 14 amino acids. The CDR3 DNA reads TGTGCCGTCCTAAGACAGGGGAGGGATCAGCCCCAGCATTTT. It translates to CAVLRQGRDQPQHF.

The chain links TRBV2 to TRBJ2-3; D is possibly TRBD1 (5 bases). Trimming removed 5 bases from V and 2 bases from J, with 14 bases in between. The CDR3 totals 15 residues. Germline values: CDR1 SNHLY, CDR2 FYNNEI. The chain's CDR3 is CASSSQGTVTDTQYF. DNA of the CDR3: TGTGCCAGCAGTAGTCAGGGTACAGTCACAGATACGCAGTATTTT.